This passage covers 13 T cell receptor beta chains from one sample sequenced in a study of shared clonotypes between healthy human individuals. The table came from immunoSEQ multiplex PCR; TCRdb's copy has only in-frame clones and leaves some out. The top ten clones hold more than 0.1% of a sample with about 2 million clones, about 95% of them seen once. The sample taken for sequencing was naive CD4+ T cells sorted from blood. The subset: CD45RA+ positively selected. These receptors were taken from a man aged 18-30 years in good health.

The rearrangement uses TRBV11-2 and TRBJ2-7; 9 nucleotides line up with TRBD1. The germline CDR1 and CDR2 sequences are SGHAT and FQNNGV. The CDR3 loop spans 15 amino acids. Losses at the gene ends were 2 bases for V and 2 bases for J; bases not matched to a gene: 4. The CDR3 bases are TGTGCCAGCAGCTTACATGGGACAGGGACCTACGAGCAGTACTTC. It specifies CASSLHGTGTYEQYF.

This clone is a singleton in its sample. V gene TRBV28 combines with J gene TRBJ2-1; D is unresolved. The CDR3 runs to 15 residues. V lost 3 bases and J lost 9, with 18 bases in between. Germline CDR1 is MDHEN and CDR2 is SYDVKM. CDR3 loop: CASSFGQIASGEQFF. CDR3 in DNA: TGTGCCAGCAGTTTTGGGCAGATAGCCTCCGGTGAGCAGTTCTTC. Full variable domain (rest looked up from reference TRBV28 and TRBJ2-1): DVKVTQSSRYLVKRTGEKVFLECVQDMDHENMFWYRQDPGLGLRLIYFSYDVKMKEKGDIPEGYSVSREKKERFSLILESASTNQTSMYLCASSFGQIASGEQFFGPGTRLTVL.

This chain uses TRBV28 with TRBJ1-6; D is possibly TRBD1 (5 bases). The CDR3 length is 14 residues. The V end was cut by 2 bases, the J end by 9 bases, with 11 bases between. Germline-derived CDR1 and CDR2 are MDHEN and SYDVKM. This chain's CDR3 is CASSLIQGGSPLHF. The CDR3 DNA is TGTGCCAGCAGTTTAATCCAGGGAGGTTCACCCCTCCACTTT.

Written as DNA, the CDR3 is TGCGCCAGCATGACCAACTCTGGAAACACCATATATTTT. This translates into CASMTNSGNTIYF. This chain joins TRBV5-1 and TRBJ1-3; no reliable D call. From germline, CDR1 is SGHRS and CDR2 YFSETQ. Trimming cost V 6 bases and J 0 bases, with 7 bases left between them. The CDR3 extends over 13 amino acids.

The table lists this clone with a count of one. This sequence joins TRBV13 and TRBJ1-4, with D unclear. Germline CDR1 PRHDT, CDR2 FYEKMQ (reference sequence). V gave up 4 bases and J gave up 8 bases, with 20 bases separating them. There are 16 residues in the CDR3. In DNA form, the CDR3 reads TGTGCCAGCAGCTACTCCCCGACCCTAAGGAGCGAAAAACTGTTTTTT. Its translation is CASSYSPTLRSEKLFF.

V and J are TRBV6-5 and TRBJ2-7, with a possible D match to TRBD2 (5 bases). Trimming left V 4 bases short and J 4 bases short, with 5 bases between. Germline V gene sequence: CDR1 MNHEY, CDR2 SVGAGI. CDR3 length: 11 amino acids. The CDR3 reads CASSWRYEQYF. Written as DNA, the CDR3 is TGTGCCAGCAGTTGGAGGTACGAGCAGTACTTC.

The chain uses TRBV4-1 and TRBJ2-4; D may be TRBD1 (5 bases). Germline V gene data show CDR1 as MGHRA and CDR2 as YSYEKL. This CDR3 is 15 amino acids long. V was cut by 1 base and J by 0 bases, with 7 bases left in between. In DNA form, the CDR3 reads TGCGCCAGCAGCCAAGCCAGGGTAGCCAAAAACATTCAGTACTTC. Its translation: CASSQARVAKNIQYF.

The chain couples TRBV30 to TRBJ2-6; D not resolved. Germline-derived CDR1 and CDR2 are GTSNPN and SVGIG (reference sequence). The V and J ends lost 1 base and 3 bases respectively, with 7 bases between them. The CDR3 is made up of 14 amino acids. CDR3 bases: TGTGCCTGGAGTGGTGGGGATGGGGCCAACGTCCTGACTTTC. It specifies CAWSGGDGANVLTF.

The J gene is TRBJ2-2, the V gene TRBV9; D is undetermined. The CDR3 totals 13 residues. Germline V lookup: CDR1 SGDLS, CDR2 YYNGEE. The V end was cut by 0 bases, the J end by 6 bases, with 6 bases between. Here the CDR3 DNA reads TGTGCCAGCAGCGTAGAAGCCCCCGGGGAGCTGTTTTTT. This encodes CASSVEAPGELFF.

This chain joins TRBV6-4 and TRBJ2-1; no clear D. The length of the CDR3 is 15 residues. The germline V gene has CDR1 MRHNA and CDR2 SNTAGT. V was trimmed by 2 bases and J by 5 bases, leaving 13 bases between them. DNA of the CDR3: TGTGCCAGCAGTGACCCCTTAAAGGTGAACAATGAGCAGTTCTTC. Its protein product is CASSDPLKVNNEQFF.

The chain employs TRBV19 and TRBJ2-1, with TRBD2 matching 7 bases. The germline V gene encodes CDR1 LNHDA and CDR2 SQIVND (reference sequence). CDR3 length: 18 residues. V was clipped by 4 bases and J by 0 bases; unmatched bases: 12. CDR3 protein: CASSTMRLGGSSYNEQFF. The CDR3 DNA is TGTGCCAGTAGTACTATGAGACTCGGGGGGAGCTCCTACAATGAGCAGTTCTTC.

The J gene is TRBJ2-2, the V gene TRBV11-3; D gene unclear. The V and J ends lost 7 bases and 1 base respectively, with 7 bases between them. The CDR3 extends over 13 amino acids. The germline CDR1 and CDR2 sequences are SGHNT and YENEEA. In nucleotides, the CDR3 is TGTGCCAGCACTGTCCGGAACACCGGGGAGCTGTTTTTT. Amino acid sequence: CASTVRNTGELFF.

V and J are TRBV5-1 and TRBJ1-2; D ambiguous. CDR1 is SGHRS, CDR2 YFSETQ, per germline. Trimming shortened V by 1 base and J by 7 bases, and 14 bases separated the two germline ends. There are 14 residues in the CDR3. The CDR3 coding sequence is TGCGCCAGCAGCTTGATTGAGGGCGTAGGTGGCTACACCTTC. Translating it yields CASSLIEGVGGYTF.